This is a list of T cell receptor beta chains from one sample in a study of spatial heterogeneity in lung cancer. TCRdb ran MiXCR on the 5' RACE reads and lists one entry per CDR3 protein. The sample yields about 3,800 distinct CDR3 sequences, about a third seen once. Sequencing used lung tumor tissue, obtained at surgery. Source of these receptors: a male donor with early-stage non-small cell lung cancer. The CDR3 runs from the conserved cysteine through the conserved F or W.

J,V,CDR3
TRBJ2-3,TRBV28,CASSTGTDTQYF
TRBJ2-7,TRBV11-2,CASSPLQGGQYF
TRBJ2-7,TRBV18,CASSPPARAHEQYF
TRBJ2-2,TRBV10-3,CAISEEGELFF
TRBJ2-3,TRBV19,CASSKSTDTQYF
TRBJ2-6,TRBV28,CASSLYGSGANVLTF
TRBJ1-6,TRBV6-5,CASSYSMDTSPLHF
TRBJ2-3,TRBV6-2/TRBV6-3,CASSYSRFTQYF
TRBJ2-5,TRBV5-1,CASSPGGNQETQYF
TRBJ1-5,TRBV6-2/TRBV6-3,CASSSGNQPQHF
TRBJ2-3,TRBV3-1,CASSQVALIDTQYF
TRBJ2-2,TRBV6-2/TRBV6-3,CASSFPTGIGRRTGELFF
TRBJ2-1,TRBV9,CASSVATSGRNEQFF
TRBJ2-7,TRBV28,CASSTNGRRYEQYF
TRBJ1-2,TRBV21-1,CASSKKGRLTNYGYTF
TRBJ2-1,TRBV7-8,CASSLGDEQFF